This TCR beta chain was sequenced during a study of T-cell reconstitution after alpha-beta-depleted transplantation in children. Library preparation (for TCRbeta) was performed with unique molecular identifiers. TCRdb redid the calling of the PCR reads with MiXCR, one entry per CDR3 protein. The sample consists of some 640,000 distinct CDR3 sequences, approximately 17% of them appearing once. This clonotype was seen many times. Germline V CDR1 and CDR2: SGHDT, YYEEEE. This CDR3 spans 14 amino acids. Between the trimmed V and J ends, which lost 4 bases and 3 bases, there was a span of 13 bases. This TCR came from a human donor who donated a stem cell graft to a child with acute myeloid leukemia. The J gene is TRBJ1-1, the V gene TRBV5-6; D perhaps matches TRBD1 (5 bases). The sample here was PBMCs from the stem cell graft donor, taken from the stem cell graft. CDR3 loop: CASSVGRGDTEAFF. Here the CDR3 DNA reads TGTGCCAGCAGCGTGGGACGGGGTGACACTGAAGCTTTCTTT.